Presented here are 6 T cell receptor beta chains from one specimen sequenced in a study of blood T cell repertoires in COVID-19. Method: immunoSEQ multiplex PCR; TCRdb's copy keeps in-frame clones and lacks some. The table lists about 180,000 clones, less than 85% of them singletons. Sequencing used peripheral blood. The source of these receptors is a woman between 55 and 75 years old with COVID-19, enrolled during active disease.

This chain connects TRBV6-2 or TRBV6-3 to TRBJ2-7; D is unresolved. The CDR3 is 14 residues long. CDR1 is MNHEY, CDR2 SVGEGT, per germline. The germline V and J ends were trimmed by 2 bases and 2 bases, with 10 bases remaining between them. CDR3 loop: CASSYRHLPYEQYF. The CDR3, as DNA: TGTGCCAGCAGTTACCGACATCTCCCCTACGAGCAGTACTTC.

The chain uses TRBV9 and TRBJ2-3; 8 nucleotides match TRBD1. Trimming at V came to 0 bases and at J to 4 bases, leaving 10 bases not matched to a gene. This CDR3 is built from 17 residues. The V gene's germline CDR1 is SGDLS and CDR2 YYNGEE. Here the CDR3 reads CASSVGDWGQVADTQYF. The CDR3 DNA sequence: TGTGCCAGCAGCGTAGGGGACTGGGGACAGGTCGCAGATACGCAGTATTTT.

The rearrangement joins TRBV20-1 to TRBJ2-3, with 7 bases identical to TRBD1. Per the germline V gene, CDR1 is DFQATT and CDR2 is SNEGSKA (reference sequence). With 3 bases clipped from V and 6 bases from J, the junction kept 15 bases outside the gene matches. The CDR3 length is 16 residues. CDR3 coding DNA: TGCAGTGCTAGTTTTCAGTTCCAGACAGGGTTCGATACGCAGTATTTT. It codes for CSASFQFQTGFDTQYF.

This chain uses TRBV24-1 with TRBJ1-5; a possible D gene is TRBD1 (5 bases). The germline CDR1 and CDR2 sequences are KGHDR and SFDVKD. The CDR3 is made up of 14 amino acids. V shed 5 bases and J shed 2 bases, with 9 bases lying between them. CDR3 sequence (DNA): TGTGCCACCAGTGGGGGCTATGGCAATCAGCCCCAGCATTTT. It specifies CATSGGYGNQPQHF.

The gene calls are TRBV10-2 and TRBJ2-1, with D possibly matching TRBD2 (7 bases). This CDR3 comprises 16 residues. The V and J ends lost 8 bases and 7 bases respectively, with 24 bases between them. The germline V gene has CDR1 WSHSY and CDR2 SAAADI. CDR3: CASSSSGRGGVNEQFF. The CDR3 nucleotides read TGCGCCAGCTCCTCAAGTGGCAGGGGAGGGGTAAATGAGCAGTTCTTC.

V is TRBV6-5 and J is TRBJ1-2; no clear D. The germline V gene encodes CDR1 MNHEY and CDR2 SVGAGI. The ends were cut back, 2 bases at V and 3 bases at J, with 7 bases in the middle. CDR3 size: 13 residues. CDR3 DNA: TGTGCCAGCAGTTACGGGCCGGACTATGGCTACACCTTC. Its protein is CASSYGPDYGYTF.